A selection of T cell receptor beta chains follows, all from one sample in a study of early T cells in non-severe SARS-CoV-2 infection. A single record per CDR3 protein comes from TCRdb applying MiXCR to the 5' RACE reads. The table records under 45,000 distinct CDR3 sequences, 11% of them present only once. Material for sequencing was whole blood. All receptors derive from an adult who was a healthcare worker with PCR-confirmed SARS-CoV-2 infection or an uninfected control (not recorded which). Both conserved end residues are part of each CDR3. A D gene is named only where the DNA matches it firmly. Not every row has a clone size; where given, it reads once, few, many or a size class.

v_gene: TRBV20-1
d_gene: -
j_gene: TRBJ2-7
len: 14
abundance: few
CDR3aa: CSAIRSSKAYEQYF
CDR3nt: TGCAGTGCTATTCGGTCTAGCAAGGCCTACGAGCAGTACTTC

v_gene: TRBV5-1
d_gene: TRBD1
j_gene: TRBJ1-6
len: 15
abundance: many
CDR3aa: CASSLGGQGNSPLHF
CDR3nt: TGCGCCAGCAGCTTGGGGGGACAGGGGAATTCACCCCTCCACTTT

v_gene: TRBV4-3
d_gene: -
j_gene: TRBJ2-3
len: 15
abundance: -
CDR3aa: CASSQGQGRPDTQYF
CDR3nt: TGCGCCAGCAGCCAAGGTCAGGGGCGCCCAGATACGCAGTATTTT

v_gene: TRBV20-1
d_gene: TRBD1
j_gene: TRBJ2-1
len: 17
abundance: many
CDR3aa: CSAPDRGTSGSYNEQFF
CDR3nt: TGCAGTGCTCCGGACAGGGGGACGTCCGGCTCCTACAATGAGCAGTTCTTC

v_gene: TRBV5-4
d_gene: TRBD1
j_gene: TRBJ1-1
len: 15
abundance: many
CDR3aa: CASSYRDRRNTEAFF
CDR3nt: TGTGCCAGCAGCTACCGGGACAGGAGAAACACTGAAGCTTTCTTT

v_gene: TRBV7-2
d_gene: -
j_gene: TRBJ1-6
len: 15
abundance: many
CDR3aa: CASSPPRAVDSPLHF
CDR3nt: TGTGCCAGCAGCCCACCTCGCGCGGTGGATTCACCCCTCCACTTT

v_gene: TRBV12-2
d_gene: -
j_gene: TRBJ2-7
len: 19
abundance: many
CDR3aa: CASRLETARFGLAGHEQYF
CDR3nt: TGTGCAAGTCGCTTAGAAACCGCAAGGTTTGGGCTAGCGGGGCACGAGCAGTACTTC

v_gene: TRBV29-1
d_gene: TRBD2
j_gene: TRBJ2-5
len: 14
abundance: many
CDR3aa: CSVRSLAGGETQYF
CDR3nt: TGCAGCGTTCGGAGCCTAGCGGGGGGAGAGACCCAGTACTTC

v_gene: TRBV5-4
d_gene: -
j_gene: TRBJ2-1
len: 15
abundance: few
CDR3aa: CASSRPGTRNNEQFF
CDR3nt: TGTGCCAGCAGCCGTCCCGGGACAAGGAACAATGAGCAGTTCTTC

v_gene: TRBV4-1
d_gene: TRBD2
j_gene: TRBJ2-7
len: 16
abundance: many
CDR3aa: CASSQREAGGSYEQYF
CDR3nt: TGCGCCAGCAGCCAACGGGAAGCGGGGGGTTCCTACGAGCAGTACTTC

v_gene: TRBV12-3/TRBV12-4
d_gene: TRBD2
j_gene: TRBJ2-3
len: 19
abundance: many
CDR3aa: CASSEGLAGAGWGTDTQYF
CDR3nt: TGTGCCAGCAGCGAGGGACTAGCGGGGGCCGGGTGGGGCACAGATACGCAGTATTTT

v_gene: TRBV20-1
d_gene: -
j_gene: TRBJ2-7
len: 11
abundance: -
CDR3aa: CSARALQEQYF
CDR3nt: TGCAGTGCTAGAGCACTTCAGGAGCAGTACTTC

v_gene: TRBV11-2
d_gene: -
j_gene: TRBJ2-5
len: 15
abundance: many
CDR3aa: CASSLDGLARETQYF
CDR3nt: TGTGCCAGCAGCTTAGATGGGCTAGCGAGGGAGACCCAGTACTTC

v_gene: TRBV9
d_gene: -
j_gene: TRBJ2-5
len: 14
abundance: few
CDR3aa: CASSVSVPGETQYF
CDR3nt: TGTGCCAGCAGCGTGTCTGTCCCGGGGGAGACCCAGTACTTC

v_gene: TRBV24-1
d_gene: -
j_gene: TRBJ2-5
len: 14
abundance: few
CDR3aa: CATPGSKYQETQYF
CDR3nt: TGTGCCACCCCGGGCTCCAAGTACCAAGAGACCCAGTACTTC

v_gene: TRBV12-5
d_gene: -
j_gene: TRBJ2-5
len: 14
abundance: medium-sized
CDR3aa: CASAPGSGEETQYF
CDR3nt: TGTGCTAGTGCCCCCGGTTCTGGGGAAGAGACCCAGTACTTC

v_gene: TRBV7-9
d_gene: -
j_gene: TRBJ1-3
len: 14
abundance: many
CDR3aa: CASSPGTNLNTIYF
CDR3nt: TGTGCCAGCAGCCCTGGGACAAACCTAAACACCATATATTTT

v_gene: TRBV25-1
d_gene: TRBD1
j_gene: TRBJ2-3
len: 11
abundance: few
CDR3aa: CASSVTGAQYF
CDR3nt: TGTGCCAGCAGTGTAACAGGGGCGCAGTATTTT

v_gene: TRBV20-1
d_gene: -
j_gene: TRBJ2-4
len: 13
abundance: -
CDR3aa: CSASRVAKNIQYF
CDR3nt: TGCAGTGCTTCCCGGGTAGCCAAAAACATTCAGTACTTC

v_gene: TRBV29-1
d_gene: -
j_gene: TRBJ2-1
len: 14
abundance: -
CDR3aa: CSVLKGGYYNEQFF
CDR3nt: TGCAGCGTCTTGAAGGGGGGCTACTACAATGAGCAGTTCTTC

v_gene: TRBV18
d_gene: -
j_gene: TRBJ2-7
len: 12
abundance: few
CDR3aa: CASSDWLYEQYF
CDR3nt: TGTGCCAGCTCGGATTGGTTATACGAGCAGTACTTC

v_gene: TRBV29-1
d_gene: -
j_gene: TRBJ1-3
len: 14
abundance: once
CDR3aa: CSVGAAGSGNTIYF
CDR3nt: TGCAGCGTTGGGGCAGCAGGCTCTGGAAACACCATATATTTT

v_gene: TRBV4-2
d_gene: -
j_gene: TRBJ2-3
len: 14
abundance: many
CDR3aa: CASSLVGRPDTQYF
CDR3nt: TGTGCCAGCAGCCTAGTTGGGCGGCCAGATACGCAGTATTTT

v_gene: TRBV29-1
d_gene: TRBD1
j_gene: TRBJ1-5
len: 13
abundance: few
CDR3aa: CSVADRVGQPQHF
CDR3nt: TGCAGCGTTGCGGACAGGGTCGGTCAGCCCCAGCATTTT

v_gene: TRBV7-2
d_gene: -
j_gene: TRBJ2-2
len: 15
abundance: few
CDR3aa: CASSQRLANTGELFF
CDR3nt: TGTGCCAGCAGCCAAAGGCTGGCGAACACCGGGGAGCTGTTTTTT

v_gene: TRBV16
d_gene: TRBD1
j_gene: TRBJ1-5
len: 13
abundance: many
CDR3aa: CASGGQGNQPQHF
CDR3nt: TGTGCCAGCGGGGGACAGGGCAATCAGCCCCAGCATTTT

v_gene: TRBV13
d_gene: TRBD2
j_gene: TRBJ2-2
len: 17
abundance: many
CDR3aa: CASSRGLAGSNTGELFF
CDR3nt: TGTGCCAGCAGCCGAGGACTAGCGGGGTCGAACACCGGGGAGCTGTTTTTT

v_gene: TRBV7-3
d_gene: TRBD1
j_gene: TRBJ1-2
len: 15
abundance: many
CDR3aa: CASSPRKGTVYGYTF
CDR3nt: TGTGCCAGCAGCCCCCGGAAAGGGACAGTCTATGGCTACACCTTC

v_gene: TRBV7-2
d_gene: -
j_gene: TRBJ2-7
len: 14
abundance: -
CDR3aa: CASREGTSYWEQYF
CDR3nt: TGTGCCAGCAGGGAGGGGACATCATACTGGGAGCAGTACTTC

v_gene: TRBV11-3
d_gene: TRBD2
j_gene: TRBJ2-1
len: 17
abundance: -
CDR3aa: CASSPGLAGGTYNEQFF
CDR3nt: TGTGCCAGCAGCCCTGGACTAGCGGGGGGGACCTACAATGAGCAGTTCTTC

v_gene: TRBV12-3/TRBV12-4
d_gene: -
j_gene: TRBJ2-7
len: 14
abundance: many
CDR3aa: CASSLTDRPYEQYF
CDR3nt: TGTGCCAGCAGTTTGACGGACAGACCCTACGAGCAGTACTTC

v_gene: TRBV29-1
d_gene: -
j_gene: TRBJ2-4
len: 14
abundance: few
CDR3aa: CSVEGGARMDIQYF
CDR3nt: TGCAGCGTTGAAGGGGGGGCGAGGATGGACATTCAGTACTTC

v_gene: TRBV9
d_gene: -
j_gene: TRBJ2-5
len: 13
abundance: many
CDR3aa: CASSVGPSGTQYF
CDR3nt: TGTGCCAGCAGCGTCGGGCCTTCGGGGACCCAGTACTTC

v_gene: TRBV7-2
d_gene: -
j_gene: TRBJ1-4
len: 15
abundance: many
CDR3aa: CASSLAGLPREKLFF
CDR3nt: TGTGCCAGCAGCTTAGCGGGACTCCCGCGGGAAAAACTGTTTTTT

v_gene: TRBV19
d_gene: -
j_gene: TRBJ2-2
len: 16
abundance: -
CDR3aa: CASKGVSAQNTGELFF
CDR3nt: TGTGCCAGTAAGGGGGTCTCAGCCCAGAACACCGGGGAGCTGTTTTTT

v_gene: TRBV2
d_gene: -
j_gene: TRBJ1-2
len: 16
abundance: many
CDR3aa: CASSDSFLGGDYGYTF
CDR3nt: TGTGCCAGCAGTGACTCCTTTTTAGGCGGGGACTATGGCTACACCTTC

v_gene: TRBV6-2/TRBV6-3
d_gene: -
j_gene: TRBJ1-2
len: 11
abundance: many
CDR3aa: CASNSHYGYTF
CDR3nt: TGTGCCAGCAATTCGCACTATGGCTACACCTTC

v_gene: TRBV29-1
d_gene: TRBD1
j_gene: TRBJ1-2
len: 15
abundance: few
CDR3aa: CSVEPYNRGGYGYTF
CDR3nt: TGCAGCGTTGAACCTTATAACAGGGGGGGTTATGGCTACACCTTC

v_gene: TRBV5-1
d_gene: TRBD2
j_gene: TRBJ2-1
len: 15
abundance: few
CDR3aa: CASSRTSGAYNEQFF
CDR3nt: TGCGCCAGCAGCAGGACTAGCGGGGCCTACAATGAGCAGTTCTTC

v_gene: TRBV7-2
d_gene: -
j_gene: TRBJ2-5
len: 15
abundance: -
CDR3aa: CASSYQGGQQETQYF
CDR3nt: TGTGCCAGCAGCTATCAGGGCGGGCAGCAAGAGACCCAGTACTTC